Presented here are 18 T cell receptor beta chains from one specimen sequenced in a study of a mutant IDH1 vaccine in newly diagnosed glioma. The sample's time point: week 47, end of study. Topical imiquimod was applied with each vaccine dose, which held 300 ug of mutant IDH1 20-mer peptide. The method was immunoSEQ multiplex PCR; TCRdb's version includes in-frame clones alone and lacks a portion of them. This sample has tens of thousands of clones, with over 85% found just once. No antigen is known for these receptors. The material was PBMCs, obtained from a glioma patient whose treatment included an IDH1 peptide vaccine. All receptors come from a man aged 35 to 55 with glioma.

This chain uses TRBV5-1 with TRBJ2-1; TRBD2 agrees at 11 bases. This CDR3 has 18 residues. The V and J ends lost 4 bases and 2 bases, in that order; junction bases with no gene match: 11. Germline V gene lookup returns CDR1 SGHRS and CDR2 YFSETQ. This CDR3 reads CASSNSGGEVRPYNEQFF. The CDR3 coding sequence is TGCGCCAGCAGCAATAGCGGGGGGGAAGTGAGACCCTACAATGAGCAGTTCTTC.

The chain links TRBV9 to TRBJ2-7; 7 nucleotides agree with TRBD1. V trimming: 0 bases; J trimming: 0 bases; junction bases outside the gene matches: 9. CDR3 length: 17 amino acids. Germline V gene data show CDR1 as SGDLS and CDR2 as YYNGEE. The CDR3 reads CASSVGDSDESSYEQYF. DNA of the CDR3: TGTGCCAGCAGCGTAGGGGACAGCGACGAAAGCTCCTACGAGCAGTACTTC.

The rearrangement links TRBV19 to TRBJ1-5, with 7 bases matching TRBD1. The CDR3 length is 15 residues. Per germline, CDR1 LNHDA and CDR2 SQIVND (reference sequence). J was trimmed by 10 bases and V by 1 base; bases with no gene match: 10. Written as DNA, the CDR3 is TGTGCCAGTAGTATAGGCGGACAGGAGTATGAACCCCAGCATTTT. It translates to CASSIGGQEYEPQHF.

The rearrangement joins TRBV7-9 to TRBJ1-6, with 9 positions matching TRBD1. Germline CDR1 SEHNR, CDR2 FQNEAQ (reference sequence). V was pared by 3 bases and J by 7 bases, with 4 bases of the junction left unmatched. The CDR3 length is 15 residues. The CDR3 DNA sequence: TGTGCCAGCAGCTTTCGCGGACAGGGGAATTCACCCCTCCACTTT. Protein sequence: CASSFRGQGNSPLHF.

The J gene is TRBJ1-1, the V gene TRBV2; D gene unclear. Germline V gene sequence: CDR1 SNHLY, CDR2 FYNNEI. V lost 7 bases and J lost 0, with 9 bases in between. The CDR3 extends over 13 amino acids. The CDR3: CASKVQLNTEAFF. CDR3 coding DNA: TGTGCCAGCAAGGTCCAACTGAACACTGAAGCTTTCTTT.

With respect to this clone: The junction and the germline gene differ at one end; a read error may be behind it. This CDR3 is CASRLEIGTGELFF. The CDR3 bases are TGTGCCAGCAGATTGGAAATTGGCACCGGGGAGCTGTTTTTT. This chain links TRBV5-5 with TRBJ2-2; D is uncertain. The CDR3 covers 14 residues. CDR1 is SGHKS and CDR2 is YYEKEE in the germline V gene (reference sequence).

CDR3 bases: TGTGCCAGCAGTGACTGGACGGCGTCCTACAATGAGCAGTTCTTC. Translating gives CASSDWTASYNEQFF. V gene TRBV6-5 combines with J gene TRBJ2-1; D unclear. This CDR3 comprises 15 residues. V lost 5 bases and J 1 base, leaving 12 bases between the germline ends. From germline, CDR1 is MNHEY and CDR2 SVGAGI.

The DNA for the CDR3 is TGTGCCAGCAGCTTAATTGAACGGAATGAAAAACTGTTTTTT. Protein: CASSLIERNEKLFF. The rearrangement uses TRBV7-9 and TRBJ1-4, with D unclear. Trimming cost V 2 bases and J 5 bases, with 9 bases left between them. Germline V gene lookup returns CDR1 SEHNR and CDR2 FQNEAQ (reference sequence). CDR3 length: 14 amino acids.

V gene TRBV5-1 combines with J gene TRBJ2-2, with 9 nucleotides matching TRBD1. The CDR3 loop spans 15 amino acids. Per the germline V gene, CDR1 is SGHRS and CDR2 is YFSETQ. J was trimmed by 4 bases and V by 2 bases; bases with no gene match: 3. The CDR3 protein is CASSFRDRVTGELFF. DNA of the CDR3: TGCGCCAGCAGCTTCCGGGACAGGGTCACCGGGGAGCTGTTTTTT.

J is TRBJ2-1 and V is TRBV7-9; D unclear. The CDR3 has 13 amino acids. Trimming pared 2 bases from V and 0 bases from J, leaving 2 bases between. Germline CDR1 and CDR2: SEHNR and FQNEAQ (reference sequence). The CDR3 protein is CASSLFSYNEQFF. CDR3 nucleotides: TGTGCCAGCAGCTTATTCTCCTACAATGAGCAGTTCTTC.

The rearrangement uses TRBV6-5 and TRBJ2-1; 8 nucleotides line up with TRBD1. Trimming at V came to 0 bases and at J to 7 bases, leaving 8 bases not matched to a gene. The CDR3 runs 16 residues. Germline CDR1 is MNHEY and CDR2 is SVGAGI. Here the CDR3 reads CASSYSTGEVENEQFF. DNA for the CDR3: TGTGCCAGCAGTTACTCGACAGGGGAGGTGGAGAATGAGCAGTTCTTC.

V and J are TRBV28 and TRBJ1-2, with 7 bases aligning to TRBD1. The ends lost 2 bases at V and 13 bases at J; junction bases unmatched: 7. Germline values: CDR1 MDHEN, CDR2 SYDVKM. The CDR3 sequence is 12 residues long. The CDR3 DNA reads as TGTGCCAGCAGTTTAGGCAGGGGGTTCGCCACCTTC. It specifies CASSLGRGFATF.

This chain connects TRBV6-1 to TRBJ1-5; D uncertain. The germline V gene has CDR1 MNHNS and CDR2 SASEGT. The CDR3 extends over 13 amino acids. The V and J ends lost 4 bases and 4 bases respectively, with 8 bases between them. CDR3 coding DNA: TGTGCCAGCAGTGGATCGGGGAATCAGCCCCAGCATTTT. Protein product: CASSGSGNQPQHF.

This chain joins TRBV7-3 and TRBJ1-1, with a weak D call TRBD1 (5 bases). The CDR3 is made up of 15 amino acids. Trimming removed 4 bases from V and 5 bases from J, with 17 bases in between. In germline, CDR1 is SGHTA, CDR2 FQGTGA. In DNA form, the CDR3 reads TGTGCCAGCAGCTGGGGACCTTATGAGGGTACTGAAGCTTTCTTT. Translation gives CASSWGPYEGTEAFF.

The rearrangement joins TRBV28 to TRBJ1-3; 7 nucleotides match TRBD1. Trimming took 5 bases from V and 2 from J; bases not matched to a gene: 18. The CDR3 runs to 19 residues. CDR1 and CDR2 (germline): MDHEN, SYDVKM. The CDR3 coding sequence is TGTGCCAGCAGTACAAACCGGGACAGAAGCCTTACCGCTGGAAACACCATATATTTT. It codes for CASSTNRDRSLTAGNTIYF.

Concerning this clone itself: A read error may account for a junction end that differs from germline. The chain has TRBV5-4 and TRBJ2-1; D is uncertain. CDR1 and CDR2 from the germline V gene are SGHNT and YYREEE (reference sequence). The CDR3 runs 11 residues. The CDR3 loop reads CASSLDKEQFF. In DNA, the CDR3 is TGTGCCAGCAGCCTAGACAAAGAGCAGTTCTTC.

This clone has just one count. The chain has TRBV7-6 and TRBJ2-6; D gene uncertain. V was shortened by 3 bases and J by 3 bases, with 3 bases between the two germline ends. Germline V gives CDR1 SGHVS, CDR2 FNYEAQ. The CDR3 contains 13 residues. CDR3 amino acids: CASSLRGANVLTF. CDR3 sequence (DNA): TGTGCCAGCAGCTTGCGTGGGGCCAACGTCCTGACTTTC.

A single count supports this clone. The V call is TRBV5-8, the J call TRBJ1-1; possible D gene TRBD1, 5 bases. In germline, CDR1 is SGHTS, CDR2 YDEGEE. CDR3 length: 12 residues. V was cut by 4 bases and J by 11 bases, with 15 bases left in between. Written as DNA, the CDR3 is TGTGCCAGCAGCCAAAGGGACCTGACGGCTTTCTTT. It translates to CASSQRDLTAFF.